This T cell receptor (beta chain) was documented in a study of early T cells in non-severe SARS-CoV-2 infection. TCRdb re-derived calls from the 5' RACE reads in MiXCR, one entry per CDR3 protein. The sample holds 50,000 to 80,000 distinct CDR3 sequences, more than 4% seen once. There are 14 residues in the CDR3. Trimming cost V 0 bases and J 4 bases, with 9 bases left between them. CDR1 GTSNPN and CDR2 SVGIG come from the germline V gene (reference sequence). This clonotype has ten or more counts. What was sequenced was whole blood. The chain links TRBV30 to TRBJ2-2; D unresolved. The origin of this receptor is an adult who was a healthcare worker with PCR-confirmed SARS-CoV-2 infection or an uninfected control (not recorded which). In DNA, the CDR3 is TGTGCCTGGAGTGTAGGTCTAACCACCGGGGAGCTGTTTTTT. Translation: CAWSVGLTTGELFF.